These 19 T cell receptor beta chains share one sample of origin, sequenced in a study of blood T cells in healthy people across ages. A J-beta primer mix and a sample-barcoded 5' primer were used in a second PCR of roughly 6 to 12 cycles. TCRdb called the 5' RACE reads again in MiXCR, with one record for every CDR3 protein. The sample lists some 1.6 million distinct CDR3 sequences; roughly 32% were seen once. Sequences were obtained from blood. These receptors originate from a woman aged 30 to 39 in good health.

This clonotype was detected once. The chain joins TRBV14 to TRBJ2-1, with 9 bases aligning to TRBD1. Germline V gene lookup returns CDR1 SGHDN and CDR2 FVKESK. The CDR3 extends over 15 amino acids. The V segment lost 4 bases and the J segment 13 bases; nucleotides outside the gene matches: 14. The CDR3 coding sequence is TGTGCCAGCAGCCGACAGGGGACAGGGACAGAGACCCAGTTCTTC. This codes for CASSRQGTGTETQFF.

The CDR3 coding sequence is TGCAGTCTGGGTAGCGGGGATTCCTACGAGCAGTACTTC. It codes for CSLGSGDSYEQYF. This chain connects TRBV20-1 to TRBJ2-7; 8 bases match TRBD2. V lost 8 bases to trimming and J lost 1 base; unmatched junction nucleotides: 7. CDR1 and CDR2 from the germline V gene are DFQATT and SNEGSKA (reference sequence). This CDR3 region has 13 residues.

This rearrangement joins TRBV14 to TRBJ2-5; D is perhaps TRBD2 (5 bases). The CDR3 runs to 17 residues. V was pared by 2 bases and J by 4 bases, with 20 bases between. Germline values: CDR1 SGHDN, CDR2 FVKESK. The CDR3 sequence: CASSQSLAHPEGETQYF. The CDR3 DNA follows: TGTGCCAGCAGCCAAAGTCTGGCCCACCCAGAGGGAGAGACCCAGTACTTC.

The CDR3 is CASSLDRRATNEYF. CDR3 nucleotides: TGCGCCAGCAGCTTGGATAGGAGGGCCACTAATGAGTACTTC. The chain employs TRBV5-1 and TRBJ2-7, with D tentatively TRBD2 (6 bases). The ends were cut back, 0 bases at V and 11 bases at J, with 18 bases in the middle. The CDR3 is 14 residues long. Looked up from germline, CDR1 is SGHRS and CDR2 is YFSETQ.

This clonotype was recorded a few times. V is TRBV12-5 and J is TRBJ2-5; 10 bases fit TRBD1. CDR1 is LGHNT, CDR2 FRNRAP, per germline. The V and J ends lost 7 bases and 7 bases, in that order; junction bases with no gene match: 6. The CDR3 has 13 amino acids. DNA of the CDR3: TGTGCTAGTGCCCCAGGGACAGGGGCGACCCAGTACTTC. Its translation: CASAPGTGATQYF.

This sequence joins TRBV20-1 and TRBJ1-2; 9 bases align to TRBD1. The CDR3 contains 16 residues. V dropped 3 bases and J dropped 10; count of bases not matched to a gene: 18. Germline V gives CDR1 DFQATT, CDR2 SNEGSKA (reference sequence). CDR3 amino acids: CSARGDRARRYFDYTF. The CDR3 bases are TGCAGTGCTAGGGGGGACAGGGCACGGCGGTATTTTGACTACACCTTC.

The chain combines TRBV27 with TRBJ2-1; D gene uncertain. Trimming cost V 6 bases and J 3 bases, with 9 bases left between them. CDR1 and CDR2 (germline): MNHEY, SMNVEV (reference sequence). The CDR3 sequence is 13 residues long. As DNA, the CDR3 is TGTGCCAGCAGCAATGGGATCTACAATGAGCAGTTCTTC. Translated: CASSNGIYNEQFF.

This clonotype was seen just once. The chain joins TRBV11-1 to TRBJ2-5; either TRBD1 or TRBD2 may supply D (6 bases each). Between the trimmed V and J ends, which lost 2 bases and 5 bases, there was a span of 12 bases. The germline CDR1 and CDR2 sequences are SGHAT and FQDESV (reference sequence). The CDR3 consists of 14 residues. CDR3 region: CASSLLGGHETQYF. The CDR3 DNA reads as TGTGCCAGCAGCTTACTGGGGGGCCACGAGACCCAGTACTTC.

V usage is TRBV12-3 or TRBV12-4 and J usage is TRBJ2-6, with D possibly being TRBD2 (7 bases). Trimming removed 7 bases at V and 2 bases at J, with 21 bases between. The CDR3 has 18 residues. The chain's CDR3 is CASTGGRGLSPGANVLTF. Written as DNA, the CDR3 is TGTGCCAGCACCGGGGGGCGGGGGTTATCCCCTGGGGCCAACGTCCTGACTTTC.

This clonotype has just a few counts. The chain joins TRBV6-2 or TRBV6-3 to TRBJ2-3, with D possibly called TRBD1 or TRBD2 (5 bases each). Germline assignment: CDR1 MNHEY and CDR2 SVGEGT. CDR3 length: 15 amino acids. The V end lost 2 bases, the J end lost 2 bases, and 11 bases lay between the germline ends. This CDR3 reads CASSYLGVITDTQYF. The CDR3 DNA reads TGTGCCAGCAGTTACCTGGGGGTTATCACAGATACGCAGTATTTT.

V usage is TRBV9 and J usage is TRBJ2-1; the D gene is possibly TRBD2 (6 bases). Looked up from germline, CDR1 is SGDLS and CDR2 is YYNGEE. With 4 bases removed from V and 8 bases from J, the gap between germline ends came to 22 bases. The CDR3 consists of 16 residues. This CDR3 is CASSLIGTLNGDEQFF. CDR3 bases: TGTGCCAGCAGCCTAATAGGGACTTTAAATGGGGATGAGCAGTTCTTC.

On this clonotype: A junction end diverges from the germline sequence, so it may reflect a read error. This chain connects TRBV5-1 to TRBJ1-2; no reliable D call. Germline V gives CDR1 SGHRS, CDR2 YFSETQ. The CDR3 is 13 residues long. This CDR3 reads CASSLAVNYGHTF. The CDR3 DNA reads TGCGCCAGCAGCTTGGCGGTTAACTATGGCCACACCTTC.

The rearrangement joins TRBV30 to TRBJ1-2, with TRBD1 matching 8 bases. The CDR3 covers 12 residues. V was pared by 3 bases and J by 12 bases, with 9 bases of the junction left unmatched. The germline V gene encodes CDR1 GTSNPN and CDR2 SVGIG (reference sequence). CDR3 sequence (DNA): TGTGCCTGGAGCGGCCGGGAGACAGGGGACACCTTC. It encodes CAWSGRETGDTF. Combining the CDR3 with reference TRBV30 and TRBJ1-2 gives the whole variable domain SQTIHQWPATLVQPVGSPLSLECTVEGTSNPNLYWYRQAAGRGLQLLFYSVGIGQISSEVPQNLSASRPQDRQFILSSKKLLLSDSGFYLCAWSGRETGDTFGSGTRLTVV.

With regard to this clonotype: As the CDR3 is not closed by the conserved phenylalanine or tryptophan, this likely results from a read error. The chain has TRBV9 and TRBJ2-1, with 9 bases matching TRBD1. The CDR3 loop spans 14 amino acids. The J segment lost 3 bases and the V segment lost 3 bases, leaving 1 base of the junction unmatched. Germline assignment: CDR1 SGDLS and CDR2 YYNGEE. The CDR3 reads CASSADRGYNEQFI. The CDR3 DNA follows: TGTGCCAGCAGCGCGGACAGGGGCTACAATGAGCAGTTCATC.

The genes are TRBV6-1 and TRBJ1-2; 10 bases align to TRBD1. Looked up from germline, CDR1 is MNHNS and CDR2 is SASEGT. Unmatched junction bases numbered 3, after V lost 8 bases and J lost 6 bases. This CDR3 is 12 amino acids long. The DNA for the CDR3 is TGTGCCAGCTGGACAGGGGGAAATGGCTACACCTTC. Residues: CASWTGGNGYTF.

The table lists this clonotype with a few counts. The CDR3: CSAIERLGGDTQYF. In DNA, the CDR3 is TGCAGTGCTATAGAGCGGTTGGGTGGAGATACGCAGTATTTT. The chain is built from TRBV20-1 and TRBJ2-3; tentative D call: TRBD2 (5 bases). The CDR3 consists of 14 residues. Germline V gives CDR1 DFQATT, CDR2 SNEGSKA (reference sequence). The V end lost 4 bases, the J end lost 5 bases, and 16 bases lay between the germline ends.

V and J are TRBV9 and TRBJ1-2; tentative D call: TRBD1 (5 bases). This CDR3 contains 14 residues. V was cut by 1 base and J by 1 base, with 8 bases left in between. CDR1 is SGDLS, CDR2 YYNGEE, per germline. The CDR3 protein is CASSVQGDNYGYTF. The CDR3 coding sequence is TGTGCCAGCAGCGTACAGGGTGATAACTATGGCTACACCTTC.

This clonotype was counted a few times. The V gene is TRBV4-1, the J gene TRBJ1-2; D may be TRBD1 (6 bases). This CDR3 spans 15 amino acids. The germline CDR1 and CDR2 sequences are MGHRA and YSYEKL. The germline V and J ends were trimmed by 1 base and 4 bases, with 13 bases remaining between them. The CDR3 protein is CASSQVAPGAYGYTF. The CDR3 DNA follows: TGCGCCAGCAGCCAAGTCGCCCCAGGGGCCTATGGCTACACCTTC.

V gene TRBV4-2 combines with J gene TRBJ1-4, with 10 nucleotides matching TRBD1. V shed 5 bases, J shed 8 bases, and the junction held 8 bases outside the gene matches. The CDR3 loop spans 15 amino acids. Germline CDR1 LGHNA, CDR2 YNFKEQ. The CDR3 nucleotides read TGTGCCAGCAGCTTCGGACAGGGGGGTTGGGAAAAACTGTTTTTT. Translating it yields CASSFGQGGWEKLFF.